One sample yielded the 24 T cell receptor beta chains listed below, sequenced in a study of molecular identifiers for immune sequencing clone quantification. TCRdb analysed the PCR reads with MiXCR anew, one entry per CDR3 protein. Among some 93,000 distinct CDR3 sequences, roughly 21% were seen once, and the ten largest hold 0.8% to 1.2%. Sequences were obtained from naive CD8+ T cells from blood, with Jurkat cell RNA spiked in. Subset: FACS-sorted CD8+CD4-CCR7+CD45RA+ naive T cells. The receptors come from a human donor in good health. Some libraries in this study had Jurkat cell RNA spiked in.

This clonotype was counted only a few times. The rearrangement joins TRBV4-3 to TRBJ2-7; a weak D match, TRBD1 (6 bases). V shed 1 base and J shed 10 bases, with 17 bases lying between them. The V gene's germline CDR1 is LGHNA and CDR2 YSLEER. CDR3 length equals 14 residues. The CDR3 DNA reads TGCGCCAGCAGCCAAGGAGTCGCAGGGGATGGACAGTACTTC. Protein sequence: CASSQGVAGDGQYF.

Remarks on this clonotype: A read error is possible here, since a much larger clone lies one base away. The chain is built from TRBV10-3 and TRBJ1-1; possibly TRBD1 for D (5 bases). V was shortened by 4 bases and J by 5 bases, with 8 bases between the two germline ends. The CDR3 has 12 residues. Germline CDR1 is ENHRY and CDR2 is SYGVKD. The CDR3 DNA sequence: TGTGCCATCAGTGGGGGGGTTACTGAAGCTTTCTTT. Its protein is CAISGGVTEAFF.

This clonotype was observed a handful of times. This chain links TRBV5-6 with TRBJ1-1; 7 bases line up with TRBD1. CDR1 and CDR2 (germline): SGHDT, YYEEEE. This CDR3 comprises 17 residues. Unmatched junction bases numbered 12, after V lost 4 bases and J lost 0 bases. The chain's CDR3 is CASSPRGGPRMNTEAFF. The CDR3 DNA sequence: TGTGCCAGCAGCCCCAGGGGGGGTCCACGAATGAACACTGAAGCTTTCTTT.

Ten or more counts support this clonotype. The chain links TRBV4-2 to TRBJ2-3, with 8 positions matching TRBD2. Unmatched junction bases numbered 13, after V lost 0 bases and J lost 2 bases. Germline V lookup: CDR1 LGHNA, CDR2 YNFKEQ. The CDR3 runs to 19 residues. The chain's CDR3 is CASSQEGVGGGGITDTQYF. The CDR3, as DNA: TGTGCCAGCAGCCAAGAAGGGGTCGGGGGGGGCGGAATCACAGATACGCAGTATTTT.

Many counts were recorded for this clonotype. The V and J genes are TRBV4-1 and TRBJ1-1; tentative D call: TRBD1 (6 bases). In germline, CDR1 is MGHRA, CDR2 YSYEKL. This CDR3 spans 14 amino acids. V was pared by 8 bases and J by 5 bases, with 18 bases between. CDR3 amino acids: CASRATGIGTEAFF. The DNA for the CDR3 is TGCGCCAGCCGGGCCACAGGGATTGGGACTGAAGCTTTCTTT.

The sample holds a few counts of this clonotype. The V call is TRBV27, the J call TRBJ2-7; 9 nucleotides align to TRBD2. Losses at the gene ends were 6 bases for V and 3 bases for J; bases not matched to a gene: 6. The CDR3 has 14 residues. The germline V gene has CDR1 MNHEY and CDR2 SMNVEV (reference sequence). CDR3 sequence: CASSPRGGVYEQYF. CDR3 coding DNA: TGTGCCAGCAGCCCGCGGGGGGGGGTCTACGAGCAGTACTTC.

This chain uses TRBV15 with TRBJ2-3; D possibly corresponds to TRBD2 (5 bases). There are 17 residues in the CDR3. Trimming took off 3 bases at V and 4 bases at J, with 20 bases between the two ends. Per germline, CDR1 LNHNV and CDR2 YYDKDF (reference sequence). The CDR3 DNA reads TGTGCCACCAGCAGGCGATTGGTACGCGGAGGAGCAGATACGCAGTATTTT. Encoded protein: CATSRRLVRGGADTQYF.

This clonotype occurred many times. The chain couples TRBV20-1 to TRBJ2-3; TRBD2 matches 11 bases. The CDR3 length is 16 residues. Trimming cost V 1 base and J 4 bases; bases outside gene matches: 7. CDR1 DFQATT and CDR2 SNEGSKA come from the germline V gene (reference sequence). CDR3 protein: CSARGGSGGAPDTQYF. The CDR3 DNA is TGCAGTGCTAGAGGGGGTAGCGGGGGGGCTCCAGATACGCAGTATTTT.

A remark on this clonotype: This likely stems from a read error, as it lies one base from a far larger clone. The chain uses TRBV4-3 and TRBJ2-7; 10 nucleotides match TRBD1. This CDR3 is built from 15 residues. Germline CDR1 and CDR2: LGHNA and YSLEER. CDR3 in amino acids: CASSPGQGSSCEQYF. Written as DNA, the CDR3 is TGCGCCAGCAGCCCGGGACAGGGGAGCTCCTGCGAGCAGTACTTC.

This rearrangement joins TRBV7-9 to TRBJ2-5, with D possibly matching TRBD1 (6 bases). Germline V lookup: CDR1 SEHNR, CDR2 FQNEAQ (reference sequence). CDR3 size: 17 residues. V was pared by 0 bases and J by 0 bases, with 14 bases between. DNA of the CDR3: TGTGCCAGCAGCTTAGCGGGCAGGGGTCAGTACCAAGAGACCCAGTACTTC. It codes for CASSLAGRGQYQETQYF.

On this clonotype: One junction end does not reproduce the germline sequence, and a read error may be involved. The CDR3 reads CASGQGDTWGTDTQYF. The CDR3 nucleotides are TGCGCCAGCGGCCAAGGGGACACCTGGGGCACAGATACGCAGTATTTT. V and J are TRBV4-3 and TRBJ2-3, with a weak D call TRBD1 (6 bases). This CDR3 spans 16 amino acids. Germline V gene lookup returns CDR1 LGHNA and CDR2 YSLEER.

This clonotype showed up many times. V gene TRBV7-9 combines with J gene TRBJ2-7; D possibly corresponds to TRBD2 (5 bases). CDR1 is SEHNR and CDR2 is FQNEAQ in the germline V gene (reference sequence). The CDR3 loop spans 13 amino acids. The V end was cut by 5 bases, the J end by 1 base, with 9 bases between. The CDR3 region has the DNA TGTGCCAGCAGCCCGCCGGGGTCCTACGAGCAGTACTTC. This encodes CASSPPGSYEQYF.

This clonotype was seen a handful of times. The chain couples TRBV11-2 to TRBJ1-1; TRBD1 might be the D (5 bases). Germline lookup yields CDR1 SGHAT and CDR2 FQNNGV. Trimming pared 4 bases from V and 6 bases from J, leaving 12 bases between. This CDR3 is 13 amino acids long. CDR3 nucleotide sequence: TGTGCCAGCAGCTCTGAACGGGGGGCTGAAGCTTTCTTT. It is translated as CASSSERGAEAFF.

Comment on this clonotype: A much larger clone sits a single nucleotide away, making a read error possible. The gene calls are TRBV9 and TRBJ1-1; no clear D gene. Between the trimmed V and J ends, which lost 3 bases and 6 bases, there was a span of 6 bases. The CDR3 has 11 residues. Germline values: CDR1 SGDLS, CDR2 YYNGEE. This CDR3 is CASSAGAEAFF. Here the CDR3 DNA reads TGTGCCAGCAGCGCCGGGGCTGAAGCTTTCTTT. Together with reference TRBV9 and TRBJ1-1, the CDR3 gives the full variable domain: DSGVTQTPKHLITATGQRVTLRCSPRSGDLSVYWYQQSLDQGLQFLIQYYNGEERAKGNILERFSAQQFPDLHSELNLSSLELGDSALYFCASSAGAEAFFGQGTRLTVV.

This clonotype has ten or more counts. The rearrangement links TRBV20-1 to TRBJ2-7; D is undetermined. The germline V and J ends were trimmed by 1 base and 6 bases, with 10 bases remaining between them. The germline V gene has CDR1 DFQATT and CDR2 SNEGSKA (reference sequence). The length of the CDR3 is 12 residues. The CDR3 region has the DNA TGCAGTGCTAGAGCAGTGGGCCCCGAGCAGTACTTC. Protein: CSARAVGPEQYF.

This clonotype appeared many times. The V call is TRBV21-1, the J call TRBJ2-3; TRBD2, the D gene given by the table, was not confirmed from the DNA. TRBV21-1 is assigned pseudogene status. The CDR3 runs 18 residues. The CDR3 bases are TGTGCCAGCAGCAAGACTCGTGTAGCGGGGGGACACACAGATACGCAGTATTTT. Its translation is CASSKTRVAGGHTDTQYF.

The CDR3 DNA reads as TGTGCCAGCAGTCCAGGACAGGGCGGTGAGCAGTTCTTC. Its translation is CASSPGQGGEQFF. V gene TRBV2 combines with J gene TRBJ2-1; 8 bases are a match to TRBD1. J gave up 9 bases and V 5 bases, and 6 bases lay outside the gene matches. In germline, CDR1 is SNHLY, CDR2 FYNNEI. This CDR3 region has 13 residues.

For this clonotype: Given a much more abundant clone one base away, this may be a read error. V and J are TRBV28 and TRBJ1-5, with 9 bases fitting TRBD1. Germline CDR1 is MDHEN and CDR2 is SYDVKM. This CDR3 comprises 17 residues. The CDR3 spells CASSPIGTGWSNRPQHF. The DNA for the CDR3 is TGTGCCAGCAGTCCTATTGGGACAGGGTGGAGCAATCGGCCCCAGCATTTT.

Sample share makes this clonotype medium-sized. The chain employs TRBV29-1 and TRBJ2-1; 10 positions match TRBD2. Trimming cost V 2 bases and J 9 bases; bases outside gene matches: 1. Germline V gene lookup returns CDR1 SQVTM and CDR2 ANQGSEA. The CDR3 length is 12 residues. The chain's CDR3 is CSVEPSGGEQFF. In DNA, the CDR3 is TGCAGCGTTGAACCTAGCGGGGGTGAGCAGTTCTTC.

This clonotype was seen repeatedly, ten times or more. Here the CDR3 DNA reads TGTGCCAGCAGTTTAGCGCAGGGAGGGTACGAGCAGTACTTC. Protein sequence: CASSLAQGGYEQYF. The chain carries TRBV12-3 or TRBV12-4 and TRBJ2-7, with TRBD2 identical over 7 bases. There are 14 residues in the CDR3. After removal of 0 bases from V and 4 bases from J, the junction contained 3 bases not matched to a gene.

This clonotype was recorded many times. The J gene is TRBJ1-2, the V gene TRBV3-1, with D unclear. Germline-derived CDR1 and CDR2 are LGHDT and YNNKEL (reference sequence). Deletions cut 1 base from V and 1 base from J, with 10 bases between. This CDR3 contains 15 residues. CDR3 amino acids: CASSQVNGFNYGYTF. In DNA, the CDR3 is TGTGCCAGCAGCCAAGTAAACGGTTTTAACTATGGCTACACCTTC.

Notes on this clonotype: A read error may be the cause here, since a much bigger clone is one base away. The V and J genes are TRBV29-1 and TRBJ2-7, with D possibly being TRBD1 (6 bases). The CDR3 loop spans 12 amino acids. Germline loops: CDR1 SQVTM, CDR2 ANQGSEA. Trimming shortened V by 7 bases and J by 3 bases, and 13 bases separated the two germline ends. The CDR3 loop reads CSALLQGYEQYF. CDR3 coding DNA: TGCAGCGCCCTCCTACAGGGCTACGAGCAGTACTTC.

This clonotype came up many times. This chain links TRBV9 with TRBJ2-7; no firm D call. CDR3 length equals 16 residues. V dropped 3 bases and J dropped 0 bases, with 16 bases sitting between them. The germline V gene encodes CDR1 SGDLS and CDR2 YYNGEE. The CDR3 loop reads CASSANPAAASYEQYF. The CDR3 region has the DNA TGTGCCAGCAGCGCAAACCCGGCCGCGGCCTCCTACGAGCAGTACTTC.

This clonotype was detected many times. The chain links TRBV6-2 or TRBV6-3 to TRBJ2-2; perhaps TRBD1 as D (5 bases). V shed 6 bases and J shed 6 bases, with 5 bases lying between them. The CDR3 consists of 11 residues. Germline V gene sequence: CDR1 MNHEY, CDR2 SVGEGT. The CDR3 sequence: CASRGPGELFF. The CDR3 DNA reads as TGTGCCAGCAGGGGGCCCGGGGAGCTGTTTTTT.